The 7 T cell receptor beta chains listed next were all sequenced from one sample in a study of CD8 T cells in ankylosing spondylitis. For these TCRs, the target antigens are not known. TCRdb reanalysed the 5' RACE reads using MiXCR and keeps one entry per CDR3 protein. The sample contains about 800,000 distinct CDR3 sequences, 12% of which appear only once. Findings and caveats of the study: A TCR beta motif made of about eight highly homologous variants seemed typical of ankylosing spondylitis blood.

Sequenced sample: blood, either unsorted or a sorted T cell fraction (not recorded which). These TCRs come from a male donor with ankylosing spondylitis.

There are a few counts of this clonotype. The chain is built from TRBV20-1 and TRBJ1-4, with D maybe TRBD1 (5 bases). From germline, CDR1 is DFQATT and CDR2 SNEGSKA (reference sequence). Trimming cost V 7 bases and J 3 bases, with 9 bases left between them. The CDR3 is 12 amino acids. CDR3 amino acids: CSGRGSNEKLFF. The CDR3 region has the DNA TGCAGTGGGAGGGGATCTAATGAAAAACTGTTTTTT.

Comment on this clonotype: One end of the junction does not line up with germline, which may come from a read error. The gene calls are TRBV7-9 and TRBJ2-2; D may be TRBD2 (5 bases). The CDR3 consists of 14 residues. Per the germline V gene, CDR1 is SEHNR and CDR2 is FQNEAQ (reference sequence). Here the CDR3 DNA reads TGTGCCAGCGGCTTGGACTTATACACCGGGGAGCTGTTTTTT. As protein: CASGLDLYTGELFF.

The chain recombines TRBV5-1 with TRBJ2-1; D is unclear. Germline-derived CDR1 and CDR2 are SGHRS and YFSETQ. The ends were cut back, 3 bases at V and 9 bases at J, with 13 bases in the middle. This CDR3 spans 13 amino acids. The DNA of the CDR3 is TGCGCCAGCAGCTGGGTTGAGAGAGGTGAGCAGTTCTTC. Amino acid sequence: CASSWVERGEQFF.

This clonotype was found a few times. V gene TRBV9 combines with J gene TRBJ1-6, with D perhaps TRBD1 (5 bases). V was clipped by 0 bases and J by 10 bases, with 8 bases between them. CDR3 size: 13 residues. The germline CDR1 and CDR2 sequences are SGDLS and YYNGEE. The CDR3 coding sequence is TGTGCCAGCAGCGTAGCGGGGGACTCACCCCTCCACTTT. Its translation is CASSVAGDSPLHF.

This clonotype turned up a few times. The chain combines TRBV5-1 with TRBJ2-6, with D uncertain. This CDR3 has 18 residues. The V end lost 0 bases, the J end lost 0 bases, and 13 bases lay between the germline ends. Germline loops: CDR1 SGHRS, CDR2 YFSETQ. The chain's CDR3 is CASSLEARQSSGANVLTF. The DNA of the CDR3 is TGCGCCAGCAGCTTGGAAGCCAGGCAAAGCTCTGGGGCCAACGTCCTGACTTTC.

The rearrangement links TRBV20-1 to TRBJ1-6; D not resolved. Germline CDR1 is DFQATT and CDR2 is SNEGSKA (reference sequence). This CDR3 spans 15 amino acids. The CDR3 region is CSAHRRIGNNSPLHF. The DNA for the CDR3 is TGCAGCGCACACCGAAGGATTGGGAATAATTCACCCCTCCACTTT.

This chain uses TRBV7-9 with TRBJ2-7, with D possibly called TRBD1 or TRBD2 (5 bases each). Trimming left V 5 bases short and J 3 bases short, with 17 bases between. The CDR3 extends over 15 amino acids. Germline-derived CDR1 and CDR2 are SEHNR and FQNEAQ (reference sequence). For the CDR3, the DNA is TGTGCCAGCAGCAAGGCCTGGCAGGGAGACTACGAGCAGTACTTC. Translation: CASSKAWQGDYEQYF.